Listed below are T cell receptor beta chains from one sample, sequenced in a study of Graves' ophthalmopathy and Graves' hyperthyroidism. From the multiplex PCR reads, TCRdb called clonotypes with MiXCR, one entry per CDR3 protein. Here the sample spans almost 400,000 distinct CDR3 sequences, around 16% being singletons. Sequencing was performed on peripheral blood. The receptors were gathered from a woman aged 18 to 35 with Graves' ophthalmopathy. Both conserved end residues are part of each CDR3. Each record gives: J gene, D gene, V gene, clone size, CDR3 protein, CDR3 DNA. D genes are given only for firm matches. Some rows mark clone size as missing; the rest say once, few, many or name a class of expanded clone.

TRBJ2-5 TRBD1 TRBV4-1 few CASRRGPLETQYF TGCGCCAGCAGAAGGGGGCCTCTGGAGACCCAGTACTTC
TRBJ1-5 NA TRBV7-2 few CASSYLTDSNQPQHF TGTGCCAGCAGCTACCTGACAGATAGCAATCAGCCCCAGCATTTT
TRBJ1-3 NA TRBV24-1 many CATSDGDGNTIYF TGTGCCACCAGTGATGGAGATGGAAACACCATATATTTT
TRBJ2-5 NA TRBV20-1 few CSASGLTGETQYF TGCAGTGCTAGTGGTCTGACGGGGGAGACCCAGTACTTC
TRBJ1-2 NA TRBV6-5 NA CASSYSAGPNYGYTF TGTGCCAGCAGTTACTCCGCGGGGCCTAACTATGGCTACACCTTC
TRBJ2-2 NA TRBV7-2 few CASSQDYAGELFF TGTGCCAGCAGCCAAGATTATGCGGGGGAGCTGTTTTTT
TRBJ1-1 NA TRBV7-2 many CASSLAGGRGVAEAFF TGTGCCAGCAGCTTAGCTGGCGGCCGGGGGGTCGCTGAAGCTTTCTTT
TRBJ2-7 NA TRBV6-2/TRBV6-3 many CASSWGTSSYEQYF TGTGCCAGCAGTTGGGGGACATCATCATACGAGCAGTACTTC
TRBJ1-5 NA TRBV29-1 many CSAGQSNQPQHF TGCAGCGCTGGACAGTCTAATCAGCCCCAGCATTTT
TRBJ1-1 NA TRBV28 many CASSLALRDPRAFF TGTGCCAGCAGTTTAGCCCTCCGGGATCCCCGCGCTTTCTTT
TRBJ2-2 NA TRBV7-6 many CASSPVGLRTGELFF TGTGCCAGCAGCCCCGTGGGGTTGAGGACCGGGGAGCTGTTTTTT
TRBJ2-7 TRBD1 TRBV6-5 many CASSPSRDRGEQYF TGTGCCAGCAGTCCTAGTCGGGACAGGGGAGAGCAGTACTTC
TRBJ2-5 NA TRBV15 few CATSREWVGETQYF TGTGCCACCAGCAGAGAATGGGTCGGAGAGACCCAGTACTTC
TRBJ1-1 NA TRBV6-5 many CASSYPSGTEAFF TGTGCCAGCAGTTACCCGAGTGGCACTGAAGCTTTCTTT
TRBJ1-1 NA TRBV7-8 many CASSSPPGGTEAFF TGTGCCAGCAGCTCGCCACCCGGTGGCACTGAAGCTTTCTTT
TRBJ2-5 NA TRBV28 NA CASTLINRETETQYF TGTGCCAGCACCTTAATCAACAGGGAGACGGAGACCCAGTACTTC
TRBJ1-2 TRBD1 TRBV5-1 NA CASSPPGQGLEDGYTF TGCGCCAGCAGCCCCCCGGGACAGGGTCTCGAGGATGGCTACACCTTC
TRBJ2-5 TRBD1 TRBV20-1 many CSAFYRGRGTQYF TGCAGTGCCTTCTACAGGGGGCGCGGGACCCAGTACTTC
TRBJ2-7 NA TRBV14 many CASSRQGISGTTGEQYF TGTGCCAGCAGCCGTCAAGGAATATCCGGGACGACAGGCGAGCAGTACTTC
TRBJ2-5 NA TRBV3-1 few CASSRETGGAQETQYF TGTGCCAGCAGCCGAGAAACGGGGGGCGCCCAGGAGACCCAGTACTTC
TRBJ1-5 NA TRBV28 many CASSSGQPQHF TGTGCCAGCAGCTCGGGACAGCCCCAGCATTTT
TRBJ2-7 TRBD2 TRBV6-2/TRBV6-3 many CASSYDGTSGSTVPYEQYF TGTGCCAGCAGTTACGATGGGACTAGCGGGAGTACCGTTCCCTACGAGCAGTACTTC
TRBJ2-6 NA TRBV11-2 many CASSTTGPAMAF TGTGCCAGCAGCACAACGGGACCGGCTATGGCTTTC
TRBJ1-5 NA TRBV6-2/TRBV6-3 many CASSRDRRTNQPQHF TGTGCCAGCAGTCGAGACAGGCGTACAAATCAGCCCCAGCATTTT
TRBJ1-2 NA TRBV6-2/TRBV6-3 few CASSYSRMETPGYTF TGTGCCAGCAGTTACTCCCGCATGGAGACCCCTGGCTACACCTTC
TRBJ2-3 TRBD1 TRBV6-1 many CASSEGTGGADTQYF TGTGCCAGCAGTGAAGGGACAGGGGGCGCAGATACGCAGTATTTT
TRBJ2-7 NA TRBV20-1 NA CNARDARGTSYEQYF TGCAATGCTAGAGATGCTAGAGGGACTTCCTACGAGCAGTACTTC
TRBJ2-7 NA TRBV20-1 once CSARAGPYEQYF TGCAGTGCTAGAGCAGGACCTTACGAGCAGTACTTC
TRBJ2-2 NA TRBV20-1 many CSASGATGELLF TGCAGTGCTAGCGGGGCCACCGGGGAGCTGCTTTTT
TRBJ2-7 TRBD1 TRBV6-5 many CASGPGTGPIEQYF TGTGCCAGCGGACCCGGGACAGGCCCTATCGAGCAGTACTTC
TRBJ2-7 TRBD1 TRBV24-1 NA CATSDPGTGLNEQYF TGTGCCACCAGTGATCCCGGGACAGGGCTTAACGAGCAGTACTTC
TRBJ2-7 TRBD2 TRBV29-1 many CSVASGGVYEQYF TGCAGCGTTGCGAGCGGGGGGGTCTACGAGCAGTACTTC
TRBJ2-5 NA TRBV20-1 many CSAAGGGETQYF TGCAGTGCAGCAGGGGGGGGTGAGACCCAGTACTTC
TRBJ1-2 NA TRBV7-8 many CASSSRRVGPGRSGYTF TGTGCCAGCAGCTCTCGGAGGGTGGGGCCGGGGCGAAGTGGCTACACCTTC
TRBJ2-6 NA TRBV4-1 many CASSQPTPSGANVLTF TGCGCCAGCAGCCAACCCACGCCCTCTGGGGCCAACGTCCTGACTTTC